These 21 T cell receptor beta chains originate from one sample sequenced in a study of blood T cell repertoires in COVID-19. Produced via immunoSEQ multiplex PCR; TCRdb's table is partial and in-frame only. The sample gives roughly 190,000 clones, 86% of which show up once; 20% to 25% is in the top ten. The specimen was PBMCs or T cells enriched from blood (not recorded which). All receptors derive from a woman in her 40s in a cohort exposed to, infected with or recovered from COVID-19 (not recorded which).

The J gene is TRBJ2-3, the V gene TRBV11-3; 8 positions agree with TRBD2. J was trimmed by 1 base and V by 4 bases; bases with no gene match: 4. Per germline, CDR1 SGHNT and CDR2 YENEEA. This CDR3 has 15 residues. The CDR3 region has the DNA TGTGCCAGCAGCTCAAGAGCGGGAGGCACAGATACGCAGTATTTT. It encodes CASSSRAGGTDTQYF.

This clone has only one observation. The chain joins TRBV5-1 to TRBJ2-1; 14 bases line up with TRBD2. Germline V CDR1 and CDR2: SGHRS, YFSETQ. The CDR3 totals 15 residues. The J segment lost 10 bases and the V segment lost 0 bases, leaving 3 bases of the junction unmatched. As DNA, the CDR3 is TGCGCCAGCAGCTTGGGACTAGCGGGGGGGAAAGAGCAGTTCTTC. Its translation: CASSLGLAGGKEQFF.

The chain employs TRBV2 and TRBJ1-5; 9 bases map to TRBD1. The germline CDR1 and CDR2 sequences are SNHLY and FYNNEI. V was clipped by 5 bases and J by 4 bases; unmatched bases: 9. The CDR3 loop spans 16 amino acids. CDR3 sequence reads: CASSKRTGAVNQPQHF. The CDR3 DNA is TGTGCCAGCAGTAAGAGGACAGGGGCCGTTAATCAGCCCCAGCATTTT.

The rearrangement uses TRBV7-9 and TRBJ2-5, with a possible D match to TRBD1 (5 bases). This CDR3 comprises 14 residues. Looked up from germline, CDR1 is SEHNR and CDR2 is FQNEAQ (reference sequence). Between the trimmed V and J ends, which lost 1 base and 3 bases, there was a span of 9 bases. CDR3 nucleotide sequence: TGTGCCAGCAGCTTAGGGGGCAGGGAAGAGACCCAGTACTTC. Its translation: CASSLGGREETQYF.

The gene calls are TRBV30 and TRBJ1-3; TRBD1 is a possible D gene (5 bases). Germline V gene lookup returns CDR1 GTSNPN and CDR2 SVGIG (reference sequence). The CDR3 covers 19 residues. V lost 5 bases, J lost 2 bases, and 28 bases lay in between. CDR3 amino acids: CAWFPRPGDSGGPGNTIYF. CDR3 bases: TGTGCCTGGTTCCCCCGTCCCGGGGACTCCGGAGGTCCTGGAAACACCATATATTTT.

The rearrangement joins TRBV3-1 (or the pseudogene TRBV3-2) to TRBJ1-6; 9 bases map to TRBD1. This CDR3 has 19 residues. After removal of 5 bases from V and 6 bases from J, the junction contained 17 bases not matched to a gene. CDR1 and CDR2 from the germline V gene are LGHDT and YNNKEL (reference sequence). The chain's CDR3 is CASSYSGTGPILLNSPLHF. The CDR3 nucleotides read TGTGCCAGCAGCTACTCCGGGACAGGGCCGATTTTACTTAATTCACCCCTCCACTTT.

V and J are TRBV29-1 and TRBJ2-1, with D maybe TRBD1 (5 bases). The CDR3 covers 16 residues. The V gene lost 3 bases and the J gene lost 2 bases, with 17 bases spanning the gap. CDR1 SQVTM and CDR2 ANQGSEA come from the germline V gene. CDR3: CSVEGPERTPYNEQFF. CDR3 nucleotides: TGCAGCGTTGAGGGGCCGGAGAGGACCCCCTACAATGAGCAGTTCTTC.

The chain recombines TRBV12-3 or TRBV12-4 with TRBJ1-4; D is unresolved. Deletions cut 8 bases from V and 8 bases from J, with 15 bases between. There are 13 residues in the CDR3. CDR3 nucleotide sequence: TGTGCCAGCTGCTCCTACAGCTCGGAAAAACTGTTTTTT. It codes for CASCSYSSEKLFF.

The rearrangement joins TRBV11-2 to TRBJ1-3, with no clear D. Trimming pared 1 base from V and 1 base from J, leaving 8 bases between. Per the germline V gene, CDR1 is SGHAT and CDR2 is FQNNGV. The CDR3 consists of 15 residues. The CDR3 spells CASSLVRASGNTIYF. The CDR3 DNA reads TGTGCCAGCAGCTTAGTGAGGGCTTCTGGAAACACCATATATTTT.

This sequence joins TRBV7-9 and TRBJ1-1; D remains unclear. The V gene's germline CDR1 is SEHNR and CDR2 FQNEAQ (reference sequence). The V end lost 3 bases, the J end lost 1 base, and 6 bases lay between the germline ends. This CDR3 comprises 13 residues. CDR3 in DNA: TGTGCCAGCAGCTTCGACAAGAACACTGAAGCTTTCTTT. Its protein is CASSFDKNTEAFF.

The chain uses TRBV19 and TRBJ1-5; 7 bases are shared with TRBD1. Germline trimming cut 5 bases from V and 0 bases from J; bases unmatched to any gene: 16. Germline V CDR1 and CDR2: LNHDA, SQIVND (reference sequence). The CDR3 totals 19 residues. CDR3 residues: CASSPTGQSMEYSNQPQHF. The CDR3, as DNA: TGTGCCAGTAGTCCGACGGGACAGTCAATGGAATATAGCAATCAGCCCCAGCATTTT.

The gene calls are TRBV2 and TRBJ1-1, with 10 nucleotides matching TRBD1. The CDR3 is 15 residues long. Germline V lookup: CDR1 SNHLY, CDR2 FYNNEI. V gave up 9 bases and J gave up 2 bases; unmatched junction bases: 9. DNA for the CDR3: TGTGCCAGTCATGACAGGGGGCGTAAAAACACTGAAGCTTTCTTT. Translating gives CASHDRGRKNTEAFF.

The J gene is TRBJ2-2, the V gene TRBV19, with 7 bases aligning to TRBD2. V was clipped by 3 bases and J by 6 bases; unmatched bases: 4. The germline V gene encodes CDR1 LNHDA and CDR2 SQIVND (reference sequence). CDR3 length: 14 amino acids. The CDR3, as DNA: TGTGCCAGTAGTATGGTTAGCGGGTCCGGGGAGCTGTTTTTT. Protein product: CASSMVSGSGELFF.

This clone appeared once. The V and J genes are TRBV15 and TRBJ1-1, with 7 bases identical to TRBD1. There are 16 residues in the CDR3. Trimming cost V 0 bases and J 1 base; bases outside gene matches: 5. Germline CDR1 is LNHNV and CDR2 is YYDKDF (reference sequence). The CDR3 region has the DNA TGTGCCACCAGCAGAGATTTAGGGGGCCGGAACACTGAAGCTTTCTTT. The encoded protein is CATSRDLGGRNTEAFF.

The chain carries TRBV13 and TRBJ1-1, with 9 bases fitting TRBD1. The CDR3 sequence is 16 residues long. J was trimmed by 7 bases and V by 5 bases; bases with no gene match: 14. CDR1 and CDR2 (germline): PRHDT, FYEKMQ (reference sequence). The CDR3 spells CASSEYRDRENGEAFF. CDR3 sequence (DNA): TGTGCCAGCAGCGAGTACCGGGACAGGGAGAATGGTGAAGCTTTCTTT. Complete variable domain (other parts from reference TRBV13 and TRBJ1-1): AAGVIQSPRHLIKEKRETATLKCYPIPRHDTVYWYQQGPGQDPQFLISFYEKMQSDKGSIPDRFSAQQFSDYHSELNMSSLELGDSALYFCASSEYRDRENGEAFFGQGTRLTVV.

This clone has at least ten counts. No DNA is shown, since the ends of the CDR3 on it are uncertain; the CDR3 is the one TCRdb lists. The V gene is TRBV1, the J gene TRBJ1-5; TRBD1 is the table's D call, not checked against the DNA. TRBV1 is noted as a pseudogene. The CDR3 region is 18 residues in length, termini included. This chain's CDR3 is CTSSQDWARGISIPPQHF.

V gene TRBV24-1 combines with J gene TRBJ2-2, with a tentative D call TRBD2 (6 bases). Trimming pared 9 bases from V and 3 bases from J, leaving 16 bases between. Per germline, CDR1 KGHDR and CDR2 SFDVKD. The CDR3 has 15 amino acids. The CDR3 DNA reads TGTGCCACCGCCCGGGGTAGCGGTTACACCGGGGAGCTGTTTTTT. Amino acids: CATARGSGYTGELFF.

The chain carries TRBV6-5 and TRBJ1-2; D unresolved. Germline loops: CDR1 MNHEY, CDR2 SVGAGI. V lost 5 bases and J lost 5, with 15 bases in between. This CDR3 contains 14 residues. The CDR3 spells CASSPNGRDYGYTF. DNA for the CDR3: TGTGCCAGCAGTCCCAATGGACGGGATTATGGCTACACCTTC.

V and J are TRBV25-1 and TRBJ2-4; a possible D gene is TRBD1 (6 bases). From germline, CDR1 is MGHDK and CDR2 SYGVNS. V lost 4 bases, J lost 0 bases, and 13 bases lay in between. The CDR3 contains 16 residues. This CDR3 reads CASSGDRSLAKNIQYF. In DNA, the CDR3 is TGTGCCAGCAGTGGAGACAGGAGTCTAGCCAAAAACATTCAGTACTTC.

Only one count was recorded for this clone. This sequence joins TRBV11-2 and TRBJ1-6; D uncertain. The V end lost 2 bases, the J end lost 8 bases, and 10 bases lay between the germline ends. Germline V lookup: CDR1 SGHAT, CDR2 FQNNGV. This CDR3 comprises 14 residues. The CDR3 DNA follows: TGTGCCAGCAGCTTAAGTAGAGTCTATTCACCCCTCCACTTT. It encodes CASSLSRVYSPLHF.

In its sample, this clone was seen once. This sequence joins TRBV9 and TRBJ2-3, with a possible D match to TRBD1 (5 bases). Germline-derived CDR1 and CDR2 are SGDLS and YYNGEE. With 4 bases removed from V and 2 bases from J, the gap between germline ends came to 17 bases. The CDR3 sequence is 16 residues long. As DNA, the CDR3 is TGTGCCAGCAGCCCCTGGGGCAAGCCCCCCACAGATACGCAGTATTTT. Translation: CASSPWGKPPTDTQYF.